This T cell receptor beta chain comes out of a study of control samples from healthy donors and cancer patients. Using immunoSEQ multiplex PCR, the repertoire was profiled, and TCRdb retains in-frame clones only, with some absent. The profile shows 63,000 or so clones, roughly nine tenths of them singletons. Trimming took off 3 bases at V and 0 bases at J, with 11 bases between the two ends. Germline V gene sequence: CDR1 LGHNA, CDR2 YSLEER. The CDR3 spans 15 residues. The TCR was taken from a man in his sixties with colorectal cancer. The chain employs TRBV4-3 and TRBJ1-2; D might be TRBD1 (5 bases). The specimen was PBMCs. Written as DNA, the CDR3 is TGCGCCAGCAGCCACCTCGAACAGGCTAACTATGGCTACACCTTC. It yields the protein CASSHLEQANYGYTF.